This T cell receptor (beta chain) emerged from a study of cytomegalovirus exposure and HLA in healthy donors. The PCR employed 60 Vbeta primers together with 13 Jbeta primers. Clones were read by immunoSEQ multiplex PCR, and TCRdb kept only the in-frame ones, dropping some. The data hold some 200,000 clones, with 82% observed a single time. The V and J ends lost 0 bases and 6 bases, in that order; junction bases with no gene match: 11. This CDR3 spans 16 amino acids. Germline-derived CDR1 and CDR2 are SGDLS and YYNGEE. The TCR sequence derives from a boy aged 2 to 9 in good health and CMV-seronegative. The rearrangement links TRBV9 to TRBJ2-7; 8 positions agree with TRBD2. The sequenced material came from PBMCs. The CDR3: CASSVGPGGAPAEQYF. CDR3 coding DNA: TGTGCCAGCAGCGTAGGTCCCGGGGGGGCCCCTGCCGAGCAGTACTTC.